There are many counts of the clone carrying this T cell receptor (beta chain). This record belongs to a study of T cells in Graves' hyperthyroidism and ophthalmopathy. Germline CDR1 and CDR2: GTSNPN and SVGIG (reference sequence). V lost 0 bases and J 4 bases, leaving 7 bases between the germline ends. This CDR3 has 12 residues. Amplified regions were TCR beta CDR3 sequences from RNA transcripts. First-round RT-PCR targeting the TCR CDR3 was performed with the HTBI primer set. TCRdb recomputed calls from the multiplex PCR reads with MiXCR, one row per CDR3 protein. The table lists roughly 420,000 distinct CDR3 sequences, 15% to 18% of them singletons.

The specimen was blood. The receptor was derived from a woman in her late teens or twenties with Graves' hyperthyroidism. This chain uses TRBV30 with TRBJ2-7; no clear D. DNA for the CDR3: TGTGCCTGGAGTGTATTTGGGTACGAGCAGTACTTC. Encoded protein: CAWSVFGYEQYF.